This T cell receptor beta chain was found in a study of cytomegalovirus exposure and HLA in healthy donors. Study-level findings and limits: Researchers counted around 160 TCR beta chains as cytomegalovirus-associated.

In the PCR, 60 Vbeta and 13 Jbeta primers were used. Here immunoSEQ multiplex PCR was the method, and the copy in TCRdb shows in-frame clones only, minus some. The table includes roughly 120,000 clones, approximately 80% detected once. The CDR3 is made up of 12 amino acids. Germline values: CDR1 MNHNS, CDR2 SASEGT. V lost 7 bases to trimming and J lost 9 bases; unmatched junction nucleotides: 6. This clone was observed a single time. Its antigen is unknown. This TCR was recovered from a human donor in good health. The sequencing input was PBMCs. The chain carries TRBV6-1 and TRBJ2-1; 7 bases line up with TRBD2. This chain's CDR3 is CASTPRGVEQFF. DNA of the CDR3: TGTGCCAGCACCCCACGGGGGGTTGAGCAGTTCTTC.